Each of the 27 T cell receptor beta chains below was sequenced from the same sample in a study of cytomegalovirus exposure and HLA in healthy donors (dated by TCRdb to 2016 to 2017). Preparation of the library involved the immunoSEQ multiplex PCR assay. For the multiplex PCR, a mixture combining 60 forward primers for TCR Vbeta segments and 13 reverse primers for TCR Jbeta segments was used. In its TCRdb copy, this immuneACCESS table keeps in-frame sequences only and misses some clones. Where compared with another copy, unresolved V genes explain less than half of these, and the others have no known cause. The data table for this sample lists around 74,000 clones. The ten largest clones take up around 15% of the sample. The specimen sequenced was PBMCs. All receptors come from a man in his forties or fifties in good health and CMV-seropositive.

The V and J genes are TRBV25-1 and TRBJ1-1; D unclear. Germline V gene data show CDR1 as MGHDK and CDR2 as SYGVNS. The CDR3 runs 14 residues. Trimming pared 5 bases from V and 2 bases from J, leaving 12 bases between. The CDR3: CASSFSTVNTEAFF. The CDR3, as DNA: TGTGCCAGCAGTTTTTCCACAGTAAACACTGAAGCTTTCTTT.

V usage is TRBV2 and J usage is TRBJ2-1, with a possible D match to TRBD1 (5 bases). Germline loops: CDR1 SNHLY, CDR2 FYNNEI. The CDR3 spans 13 residues. The V gene lost 5 bases and the J gene lost 10 bases, with 15 bases spanning the gap. This CDR3 reads CASSMTEQGEQFF. CDR3 nucleotide sequence: TGTGCCAGCAGTATGACAGAACAAGGGGAGCAGTTCTTC.

The V gene is TRBV30, the J gene TRBJ1-4; D unresolved. Trimming shortened V by 1 base and J by 1 base, and 13 bases separated the two germline ends. The CDR3 is 16 residues long. Germline lookup yields CDR1 GTSNPN and CDR2 SVGIG (reference sequence). The CDR3 nucleotides read TGTGCCTGGAGTGGGGCCGACTATCTAACTAATGAAAAACTGTTTTTT. Translating it yields CAWSGADYLTNEKLFF.

The V gene is TRBV9, the J gene TRBJ2-3; D is ambiguous. The length of the CDR3 is 13 residues. Trimming pared 4 bases from V and 3 bases from J, leaving 9 bases between. Germline CDR1 and CDR2: SGDLS and YYNGEE. The CDR3 DNA reads as TGTGCCAGCAGCCCCCGACTGACAGATACGCAGTATTTT. This translates into CASSPRLTDTQYF.

The rearrangement links TRBV5-5 to TRBJ1-2; D is perhaps TRBD1 (5 bases). V gave up 4 bases and J gave up 4 bases, with 14 bases separating them. The CDR3 covers 14 residues. Germline CDR1 SGHKS, CDR2 YYEKEE (reference sequence). CDR3 coding DNA: TGTGCCAGCAGCCCGGGACCGGGGGGCTATGGCTACACCTTC. Encoded protein: CASSPGPGGYGYTF. Supplemented by reference TRBV5-5 and TRBJ1-2, the full variable domain reads DAGVTQSPTHLIKTRGQQVTLRCSPISGHKSVSWYQQVLGQGPQFIFQYYEKEERGRGNFPDRFSARQFPNYSSELNVNALLLGDSALYLCASSPGPGGYGYTFGSGTRLTVV.

V usage is TRBV5-1 and J usage is TRBJ1-3; D call uncertain. V lost 3 bases, J lost 3 bases, and 10 bases lay in between. The germline V gene has CDR1 SGHRS and CDR2 YFSETQ. The CDR3 loop spans 14 amino acids. In DNA, the CDR3 is TGCGCCAGCAGCTCGGGGTCGGGTGGAAACACCATATATTTT. Translating it yields CASSSGSGGNTIYF.

The chain is built from TRBV10-3 and TRBJ2-2; D may be TRBD1 (6 bases). V lost 2 bases, J lost 6 bases, and 10 bases lay in between. CDR3 size: 14 residues. CDR1 ENHRY and CDR2 SYGVKD come from the germline V gene. The CDR3 bases are TGTGCCATCAGTGAGAACAGGGCCGCCGGGGAGCTGTTTTTT. It codes for CAISENRAAGELFF.

The CDR3 protein is CASSTGGDTLGTQYF. CDR3 DNA sequence: TGTGCCAGCTCTACAGGGGGCGATACCTTAGGGACCCAGTACTTC. This chain joins TRBV9 and TRBJ2-5; 9 bases map to TRBD1. V was pared by 7 bases and J by 7 bases, with 14 bases of the junction left unmatched. There are 15 residues in the CDR3. CDR1 SGDLS and CDR2 YYNGEE come from the germline V gene.

The rearrangement joins TRBV7-9 to TRBJ1-1; TRBD1 aligns across 7 bases. The CDR3 contains 13 residues. The junction had 1 base not matched to a gene; V was cut back by 5 bases and J by 1 base. Looked up from germline, CDR1 is SEHNR and CDR2 is FQNEAQ (reference sequence). The CDR3 reads CASSRGPNTEAFF. The CDR3 nucleotides are TGTGCCAGCAGCAGGGGGCCGAACACTGAAGCTTTCTTT. The whole variable domain, filled in from reference TRBV7-9 and TRBJ1-1, reads DTGVSQNPRHKITKRGQNVTFRCDPISEHNRLYWYRQTLGQGPEFLTYFQNEAQLEKSRLLSDRFSAERPKGSFSTLEIQRTEQGDSAMYLCASSRGPNTEAFFGQGTRLTVV.

The chain employs TRBV5-4 and TRBJ2-2; D call uncertain. Germline V gene lookup returns CDR1 SGHNT and CDR2 YYREEE (reference sequence). The length of the CDR3 is 15 residues. Trimming left V 0 bases short and J 4 bases short, with 10 bases between. CDR3 sequence: CASSLVQQVTGELFF. In DNA form, the CDR3 reads TGTGCCAGCAGCTTGGTGCAACAAGTCACCGGGGAGCTGTTTTTT.

The CDR3 region has the DNA TGTGCCAGCAGCTCCCCGGGACAGGGCCAGCCCCAGCATTTT. It translates to CASSSPGQGQPQHF. The chain has TRBV7-2 and TRBJ1-5; 9 bases align to TRBD1. The germline gives CDR1 SGHTA, CDR2 FQGNSA. The length of the CDR3 is 14 residues. J was trimmed by 7 bases and V by 4 bases; bases with no gene match: 5.

The gene calls are TRBV19 and TRBJ2-3, with 7 bases that match TRBD1. CDR1 and CDR2 from the germline V gene are LNHDA and SQIVND (reference sequence). The CDR3 is made up of 14 amino acids. Unmatched junction bases numbered 4, after V lost 6 bases and J lost 1 base. As DNA, the CDR3 is TGTGCCAGTAGCGGACAGGTGGGCACAGATACGCAGTATTTT. Protein: CASSGQVGTDTQYF.

The rearrangement joins TRBV6-5 to TRBJ2-3; 9 bases fit TRBD1. CDR1 is MNHEY and CDR2 is SVGAGI in the germline V gene. Trimming removed 3 bases from V and 5 bases from J; junction bases left unmatched: 6. The CDR3 consists of 15 residues. Written as DNA, the CDR3 is TGTGCCAGCAGTTATGAGGACAGGGGCGTAGATACGCAGTATTTT. Its translation: CASSYEDRGVDTQYF.

The chain has TRBV19 and TRBJ2-5; 9 bases map to TRBD2. The germline V gene has CDR1 LNHDA and CDR2 SQIVND (reference sequence). With 3 bases clipped from V and 0 bases from J, the junction kept 5 bases outside the gene matches. The CDR3 has 16 amino acids. The CDR3 loop reads CASSIASGTYQETQYF. The CDR3 bases are TGTGCCAGTAGTATCGCTAGCGGGACTTACCAAGAGACCCAGTACTTC.

The rearrangement uses TRBV21-1 and TRBJ1-3. TRBV21-1 is a known pseudogene. This CDR3 comprises 21 residues. This chain's CDR3 is CASSISSTIGSTYLSGNTIYF. The CDR3 DNA reads TGTGCCAGCAGCATTTCGTCTACTATCGGATCTACATACCTCTCTGGAAACACCATATATTTT.

Concerning this clone itself: This CDR3 is also generated by other DNA sequences in the sample. The chain uses TRBV5-6 and TRBJ1-1; D may be TRBD1 (5 bases). Trimming pared 4 bases from V and 4 bases from J, leaving 11 bases between. There are 13 residues in the CDR3. Per the germline V gene, CDR1 is SGHDT and CDR2 is YYEEEE. The CDR3 sequence is CASSPRRGTEAFF. The CDR3 nucleotides are TGTGCCAGCAGCCCGAGGAGGGGCACTGAAGCTTTCTTT.

V and J are TRBV6-1 and TRBJ1-1; no firm D call. V shed 6 bases and J shed 1 base, with 12 bases lying between them. Germline CDR1 and CDR2: MNHNS and SASEGT. The CDR3 loop spans 14 amino acids. The CDR3 spells CASSVHSGNTEAFF. The CDR3 DNA is TGTGCCAGCAGCGTCCATTCGGGGAACACTGAAGCTTTCTTT.

V gene TRBV5-1 combines with J gene TRBJ2-3; no clear D gene. The germline gives CDR1 SGHRS, CDR2 YFSETQ. V dropped 0 bases and J dropped 6 bases, with 8 bases sitting between them. This CDR3 has 13 residues. The CDR3 reads CASSLGPGDTQYF. The CDR3 bases are TGCGCCAGCAGCTTGGGGCCCGGGGATACGCAGTATTTT.

The chain is built from TRBV5-6 and TRBJ1-2; weak D call: TRBD1 (6 bases). Trimming cost V 4 bases and J 4 bases, with 17 bases left between them. The CDR3 has 15 amino acids. Per germline, CDR1 SGHDT and CDR2 YYEEEE. The CDR3 loop is CASSPTGTEFYGYTF. CDR3 nucleotide sequence: TGTGCCAGCAGCCCAACAGGGACGGAATTCTATGGCTACACCTTC.

The rearrangement uses TRBV6-1 and TRBJ1-2; TRBD1 matches at 10 bases. The V gene's germline CDR1 is MNHNS and CDR2 SASEGT. This CDR3 spans 13 amino acids. V gave up 6 bases and J gave up 4 bases; unmatched junction bases: 2. In DNA, the CDR3 is TGTGCCAGCAGAGGGACAGGGGCCTATGGCTACACCTTC. It specifies CASRGTGAYGYTF.

CDR3 nucleotides: TGTGCCAGCAGTGAATCAGGGGACCAGCCCCAGCATTTT. Its translation: CASSESGDQPQHF. The chain carries TRBV2 and TRBJ1-5, with D tentatively TRBD1 (6 bases). Germline loops: CDR1 SNHLY, CDR2 FYNNEI. Trimming pared 2 bases from V and 7 bases from J, leaving 9 bases between. This CDR3 is 13 amino acids long.

CDR3 nucleotides: TGTGCCAGCAGCACTAGATCAGGGGAGAACACTGAAGCTTTCTTT. Protein product: CASSTRSGENTEAFF. This rearrangement joins TRBV5-4 to TRBJ1-1; D is perhaps TRBD1 (6 bases). The V end lost 4 bases, the J end lost 1 base, and 14 bases lay between the germline ends. The germline V gene encodes CDR1 SGHNT and CDR2 YYREEE (reference sequence). The CDR3 runs to 15 residues. Drawing the rest from reference TRBV5-4 and TRBJ1-1, the complete variable domain is ETGVTQSPTHLIKTRGQQVTLRCSSQSGHNTVSWYQQALGQGPQFIFQYYREEENGRGNFPPRFSGLQFPNYSSELNVNALELDDSALYLCASSTRSGENTEAFFGQGTRLTVV.

V usage is TRBV10-3 and J usage is TRBJ2-3; 7 nucleotides match TRBD1. The CDR3 is 14 amino acids. Trimming took 3 bases from V and 2 from J; bases not matched to a gene: 2. CDR1 ENHRY and CDR2 SYGVKD come from the germline V gene. The CDR3 sequence: CAISEQGFTDTQYF. CDR3 sequence (DNA): TGTGCCATCAGTGAACAGGGGTTCACAGATACGCAGTATTTT.

Concerning this clone: Distinct nucleotide sequences in the sample also encode this CDR3. The chain uses TRBV27 and TRBJ1-2, with TRBD1 matching 10 bases. CDR1 and CDR2 from the germline V gene are MNHEY and SMNVEV (reference sequence). Losses at the gene ends were 5 bases for V and 5 bases for J; bases not matched to a gene: 5. The CDR3 is 14 residues long. CDR3 DNA sequence: TGTGCCAGCAGTCCGGGACAGGGGTGGTATGGCTACACCTTC. As protein: CASSPGQGWYGYTF.

The chain couples TRBV4-2 to TRBJ1-1; 7 bases are a match to TRBD1. Trimming took 1 base from V and 4 from J; bases not matched to a gene: 12. From germline, CDR1 is LGHNA and CDR2 YNFKEQ. The CDR3 has 17 residues. In DNA, the CDR3 is TGTGCCAGCAGCCAAGGGACAGGAGATAGGAGTGTCACTGAAGCTTTCTTT. This translates into CASSQGTGDRSVTEAFF.

The chain joins TRBV5-4 to TRBJ1-1; D is perhaps TRBD1 (6 bases). This CDR3 has 15 amino acids. The germline gives CDR1 SGHNT, CDR2 YYREEE (reference sequence). Trimming took off 4 bases at V and 3 bases at J, with 16 bases between the two ends. The CDR3 here is CASSRSGRGDTEAFF. The CDR3 bases are TGTGCCAGCAGCCGGAGTGGGAGGGGGGACACTGAAGCTTTCTTT.

The DNA for the CDR3 is TGCGCCAGCAGCCAAGGGCAGGCGTCGGTGAAAGAGCAGTTCTTC. Translating gives CASSQGQASVKEQFF. V gene TRBV4-1 combines with J gene TRBJ2-1; D ambiguous. V lost 1 base to trimming and J lost 10 bases, with 17 bases between them. The CDR3 covers 15 residues. CDR1 and CDR2 from the germline V gene are MGHRA and YSYEKL.